This T cell receptor (beta chain) derives from a study of a mutant IDH1 vaccine in newly diagnosed glioma. Study-wide context: Treated patients had a mean age of about 44 years and a sex split that was roughly 60% male and 37.5% female. Antecedent treatment encompassed radiotherapy, temozolomide, or their combination; the majority received both. Findings and limits, study-wide: Vaccine-induced immune responses were detected in about 95% of patients.

CDR1 and CDR2 from the germline V gene are SEHNR and FQNEAQ (reference sequence). V lost 5 bases and J 4 bases, leaving 14 bases between the germline ends. CDR3 size: 14 residues. Time point described: week 11, during vaccination. Doses comprised 300 ug of mutant IDH1 20-mer peptide each, plus topical imiquimod. The study enrolled donors with new WHO grade 3 or 4 IDH1-mutant, ATRX-lost astrocytomas. Comments on this clone: Antigen: not known.

The method was immunoSEQ multiplex PCR; TCRdb's version includes in-frame clones alone and lacks a portion of them. The sample consists of over 60,000 clones, 89% of them appearing once. The chain combines TRBV7-9 with TRBJ1-1, with a tentative D call TRBD1 (5 bases). Sequencing used PBMCs, obtained from a glioma patient whose treatment included an IDH1 peptide vaccine. The clonotype was recovered from a man aged 35-49 years with glioma. As DNA, the CDR3 is TGTGCCAGCAGCCCTCGAGGGGTCGGCACTGAAGCTTTCTTT. Amino acid sequence: CASSPRGVGTEAFF.